Each of the 24 T cell receptor beta chains below was sequenced from the same sample in a study of molecular identifiers for immune sequencing clone quantification. MiXCR was run by TCRdb on the PCR reads, yielding one entry per CDR3 protein. The repertoire has 550,000 to 750,000 distinct CDR3 sequences, 20% of them found once; the top ten carry around 0.86%. The sequencing sample was made of naive CD8+ T cells from blood, with Jurkat cell RNA spiked in. Subset: FACS-sorted CD8+CD4-CCR7+CD45RA+ naive T cells. The receptors originated from a human donor in good health. Some libraries in this study had Jurkat cell RNA spiked in.

This clonotype was counted ten times or more. The chain is built from TRBV30 and TRBJ1-1; tentatively, D is TRBD1 (5 bases). Germline assignment: CDR1 GTSNPN and CDR2 SVGIG (reference sequence). Trimming pared 1 base from V and 4 bases from J, leaving 10 bases between. CDR3 length equals 13 residues. CDR3 bases: TGTGCCTGGAGTGCAGGGTCGAGCACTGAAGCTTTCTTT. Encoded protein: CAWSAGSSTEAFF.

Regarding this clonotype: A single base separates this from a much larger clone, so it may be a read error. V is TRBV28 and J is TRBJ1-1; no firm D call. This CDR3 has 14 amino acids. The V gene's germline CDR1 is MDHEN and CDR2 SYDVKM. The CDR3 spells CASSFRGGNTEASF. Here the CDR3 DNA reads TGTGCCAGCAGTTTTCGAGGAGGAAACACTGAAGCTTCCTTT.

The chain has TRBV4-3 and TRBJ2-1, with 10 bases identical to TRBD1. The CDR3 is made up of 20 amino acids. Germline V gene lookup returns CDR1 LGHNA and CDR2 YSLEER. Trimming removed 3 bases from V and 0 bases from J; junction bases left unmatched: 14. CDR3 sequence: CASSQDRGVSGSLSYNEQFF. The CDR3 DNA follows: TGCGCCAGCAGCCAGGACAGGGGGGTGAGCGGGAGCCTCTCCTACAATGAGCAGTTCTTC.

The table lists this clonotype with a few counts. This chain connects TRBV27 to TRBJ2-1; D uncertain. The germline CDR1 and CDR2 sequences are MNHEY and SMNVEV (reference sequence). Trimming took 3 bases from V and 16 from J, leaving 19 bases between them. This CDR3 is 13 amino acids long. CDR3: CASSFASGPRFFF. The CDR3 nucleotides read TGTGCCAGCAGTTTTGCATCGGGCCCGCGTTTTTTCTTC.

The V gene is TRBV3-2, the J gene TRBJ2-3; no DNA check was done on the table's D call, TRBD2. TRBV3-2 is described as a pseudogene. The CDR3 consists of 17 residues. DNA of the CDR3: TGTACCAGCAGCCAAGCGTCGCGGGAGGGGACCACAGATACGCAGTATTTT. Its translation is CTSSQASREGTTDTQYF.

This clonotype was seen many times. V and J are TRBV5-1 and TRBJ1-1; D is uncertain. The CDR3 totals 14 residues. The germline gives CDR1 SGHRS, CDR2 YFSETQ. V dropped 0 bases and J dropped 1 base, with 7 bases sitting between them. The CDR3 loop reads CASSLAPGNTEAFF. CDR3 sequence (DNA): TGCGCCAGCAGCTTGGCTCCGGGGAACACTGAAGCTTTCTTT.

Many counts were recorded for this clonotype. The V and J genes are TRBV7-6 and TRBJ2-3, with 16 positions matching TRBD2. The CDR3 totals 19 residues. V lost 4 bases, J lost 4 bases, and 11 bases stayed unmatched. Germline loops: CDR1 SGHVS, CDR2 FNYEAQ. The CDR3: CASSSLAGLAGGPPDTQYF. The CDR3 DNA reads TGTGCCAGCAGCTCTCTCGCGGGACTAGCGGGGGGGCCCCCAGATACGCAGTATTTT.

This clonotype has a handful of counts. The V and J genes are TRBV12-3 or TRBV12-4 and TRBJ2-3, with a weak D call TRBD2 (5 bases). Trimming cost V 7 bases and J 4 bases, with 18 bases left between them. This CDR3 contains 15 residues. The CDR3 DNA sequence: TGTGCCAGCAACCCCTCACTAGAAGTCGCAGATACGCAGTATTTT. This translates into CASNPSLEVADTQYF.

This clonotype was observed at least ten times. The gene calls are TRBV27 and TRBJ2-1; 8 bases line up with TRBD2. Germline V gives CDR1 MNHEY, CDR2 SMNVEV (reference sequence). With 4 bases clipped from V and 1 base from J, the junction kept 9 bases outside the gene matches. The CDR3 runs 17 residues. The CDR3 protein is CASSSLRREGSYNEQFF. DNA for the CDR3: TGTGCCAGCAGTTCACTCCGCCGGGAGGGGTCCTACAATGAGCAGTTCTTC.

This clonotype was seen many times. The chain joins TRBV29-1 to TRBJ1-1; 7 nucleotides line up with TRBD1. The CDR3 is made up of 16 amino acids. With V trimmed by 2 bases and J by 4 bases, 13 bases remained unmatched. Germline V gene data show CDR1 as SQVTM and CDR2 as ANQGSEA. The CDR3 loop is CSVELPVTGLTTEAFF. DNA for the CDR3: TGCAGCGTTGAACTCCCCGTGACAGGGTTAACCACTGAAGCTTTCTTT.

This clonotype was picked up many times. The chain has TRBV4-2 and TRBJ2-7; D is uncertain. CDR1 LGHNA and CDR2 YNFKEQ come from the germline V gene. With 1 base removed from V and 3 bases from J, the gap between germline ends came to 7 bases. The CDR3 is made up of 13 amino acids. CDR3 sequence: CASSQVVVYEQYF. Written as DNA, the CDR3 is TGTGCCAGCAGCCAAGTGGTCGTCTACGAGCAGTACTTC.

The CDR3 DNA is TGTGCCACCAGTGTGAAAACTAGCGTCGTGGGTGTCACAGAGACCCAGTACTTC. Translated, it gives CATSVKTSVVGVTETQYF. The gene calls are TRBV24-1 and TRBJ2-5; 7 bases agree with TRBD2. Germline V gives CDR1 KGHDR, CDR2 SFDVKD. This CDR3 contains 18 residues. Trimming removed 5 bases from V and 4 bases from J; junction bases left unmatched: 18.

The rearrangement uses TRBV6-2 or TRBV6-3 and TRBJ2-2, with TRBD1 matching 7 bases. The CDR3 totals 17 residues. Trimming took 0 bases from V and 5 from J; bases not matched to a gene: 9. Per germline, CDR1 MNHEY and CDR2 SVGEGT. The CDR3 DNA is TGTGCCAGCAGTTACTCCGGACAGGCCTATGGAACCGGGGAGCTGTTTTTT. Its translation: CASSYSGQAYGTGELFF.

This clonotype was seen at least ten times. The chain combines TRBV29-1 with TRBJ2-7, with 7 bases that match TRBD2. The CDR3 runs to 15 residues. With 2 bases clipped from V and 2 bases from J, the junction kept 9 bases outside the gene matches. Per the germline V gene, CDR1 is SQVTM and CDR2 is ANQGSEA. CDR3 DNA: TGCAGCGTTGAATTGGGGGGGGTTAGGGCCTACGAGCAGTACTTC. Translating it yields CSVELGGVRAYEQYF.

As to this clonotype: Relative to the germline gene, one junction end is altered; a read error may explain this. The chain recombines TRBV7-9 with TRBJ2-1, with 9 nucleotides matching TRBD1. Germline CDR1 reads SEHNR; CDR2 reads FQNEAQ (reference sequence). This CDR3 is built from 17 residues. The CDR3 DNA follows: TGTGCCAGCAGCTCCCGCCTACAGGGGGCGCCTTACAGTGAGCAGTTCTTC. Its protein product is CASSSRLQGAPYSEQFF. The entire variable domain, with the rest obtained from reference TRBV7-9 and TRBJ2-1, is as follows: DTGVSQNPRHKITKRGQNVTFRCDPISEHNRLYWYRQTLGQGPEFLTYFQNEAQLEKSRLLSDRFSAERPKGSFSTLEIQRTEQGDSAMYLCASSSRLQGAPYSEQFFGPGTRLTVL.

This clonotype was seen a handful of times. This chain uses TRBV9 with TRBJ2-4; D gene uncertain. V dropped 0 bases and J dropped 0 bases, with 7 bases sitting between them. Germline CDR1 is SGDLS and CDR2 is YYNGEE. This CDR3 is built from 15 residues. CDR3 sequence reads: CASSVGEVAKNIQYF. CDR3 DNA: TGTGCCAGCAGCGTAGGAGAAGTAGCCAAAAACATTCAGTACTTC. Together with reference TRBV9 and TRBJ2-4, the CDR3 gives the full variable domain: DSGVTQTPKHLITATGQRVTLRCSPRSGDLSVYWYQQSLDQGLQFLIQYYNGEERAKGNILERFSAQQFPDLHSELNLSSLELGDSALYFCASSVGEVAKNIQYFGAGTRLSVL.

This clonotype was found many times. The chain recombines TRBV14 with TRBJ2-7; no clear D. V dropped 4 bases and J dropped 7 bases, with 17 bases sitting between them. Germline CDR1 and CDR2: SGHDN and FVKESK. The CDR3 spans 14 residues. CDR3 in amino acids: CASSLRERRGEQYF. The CDR3 DNA reads as TGTGCCAGCAGCCTCAGAGAACGTCGTGGGGAGCAGTACTTC.

This clonotype was detected a few times. The gene calls are TRBV7-9 and TRBJ2-5, with 7 positions matching TRBD2. With 5 bases clipped from V and 5 bases from J, the junction kept 5 bases outside the gene matches. The CDR3 is made up of 13 amino acids. The V gene's germline CDR1 is SEHNR and CDR2 FQNEAQ (reference sequence). The CDR3, as DNA: TGTGCCAGCAGCACTAGCGAGAGGGAGACCCAGTACTTC. Its translation is CASSTSERETQYF.

This clonotype was picked up many times. This chain uses TRBV12-3 or TRBV12-4 with TRBJ2-7; TRBD2 agrees at 11 bases. CDR3 length equals 15 residues. The V and J ends lost 2 bases and 6 bases, in that order; junction bases with no gene match: 6. CDR3 amino acids: CASSLIVAGGVEQYF. DNA for the CDR3: TGTGCCAGCAGTTTAATAGTAGCGGGAGGGGTCGAGCAGTACTTC.

This clonotype was found many times. V usage is TRBV11-2 and J usage is TRBJ2-7; D gene unclear. The germline gives CDR1 SGHAT, CDR2 FQNNGV. This CDR3 comprises 13 residues. V gave up 3 bases and J gave up 3 bases, with 9 bases separating them. The CDR3 reads CASSFGIVYEQYF. As DNA, the CDR3 is TGTGCCAGCAGCTTTGGCATAGTCTACGAGCAGTACTTC.

This clonotype came up many times. The chain uses TRBV7-9 and TRBJ2-7; 8 bases fit TRBD1. CDR1 and CDR2 from the germline V gene are SEHNR and FQNEAQ (reference sequence). This CDR3 has 15 amino acids. Trimming at V came to 2 bases and at J to 3 bases, leaving 6 bases not matched to a gene. CDR3 coding DNA: TGTGCCAGCAGCTTACTCACAGGGGGTAACTACGAGCAGTACTTC. This encodes CASSLLTGGNYEQYF.

V gene TRBV20-1 combines with J gene TRBJ2-3; D is ambiguous. V dropped 2 bases and J dropped 1 base, with 7 bases sitting between them. Germline CDR1 is DFQATT and CDR2 is SNEGSKA (reference sequence). CDR3 length: 13 amino acids. The CDR3 DNA is TGCAGTGCTAGAAGTACCCGCACAGATACGCAGTATTTT. It yields the protein CSARSTRTDTQYF.

CDR3 in DNA: TGTGCCAGCAGCCCCCGGGACAGGGACACTAGCGGGGGTCGAACAGATACGCAGTATTTT. Amino acid sequence: CASSPRDRDTSGGRTDTQYF. This chain links TRBV7-9 with TRBJ2-3; 11 nucleotides align to TRBD2. CDR3 size: 20 residues. Trimming cost V 5 bases and J 3 bases; bases outside gene matches: 19. Germline V CDR1 and CDR2: SEHNR, FQNEAQ (reference sequence).

There are many counts of this clonotype. The V and J genes are TRBV6-2 or TRBV6-3 and TRBJ1-1, with no clear D. Germline V gene lookup returns CDR1 MNHEY and CDR2 SVGEGT. This CDR3 has 11 residues. Trimming took off 6 bases at V and 7 bases at J, with 9 bases between the two ends. CDR3 bases: TGTGCCAGCAGCAAGGACGGTGAAGCTTTCTTT. Translation gives CASSKDGEAFF.